These 22 T cell receptor beta chains came from one sample sequenced in a study of CXCR3-negative and CXCR3-positive naive CD8 T cells. The libraries of TRB cDNA were constructed through 5' RACE using UMI labels. TCRdb reprocessed the 5' RACE reads and reports one entry per CDR3 protein, with no DNA. Its clone listing holds 100,000 to 150,000 distinct CDR3 sequences. Sequencing was done on a sample of naive CXCR3- CD8+ T cells from blood. The subset was: CD45RO-CCR7+CD27+CD95- naive CD8+ T cells lacking CXCR3 (TNR3-). These receptors originate from a human donor in good health. Some clones in this sample may be carry-over from other donors' samples.

J is TRBJ1-5 and V is TRBV12-3 or TRBV12-4; TCRdb gives TRBD1 as the D gene, but with no DNA this cannot be confirmed. This CDR3 contains 15 residues. The CDR3 sequence is CASSEPGQLNQPQHF.

The CDR3 loop is CASSLLGSGLKTYNEQFF. The V and J genes are TRBV7-9 and TRBJ2-1; TCRdb's assignment of TRBD2 cannot be checked, as there is no DNA. Germline loops: CDR1 SEHNR, CDR2 FQNEAQ (reference sequence). The CDR3 runs to 18 residues. Based on the CDR3 plus reference TRBV7-9 and TRBJ2-1, the full variable domain is DTGVSQNPRHKITKRGQNVTFRCDPISEHNRLYWYRQTLGQGPEFLTYFQNEAQLEKSRLLSDRFSAERPKGSFSTLEIQRTEQGDSAMYLCASSLLGSGLKTYNEQFFGPGTRLTVL.

The V and J genes are TRBV9 and TRBJ2-2; TCRdb lists TRBD1, though no DNA is available to test this call. CDR1 and CDR2 from the germline V gene are SGDLS and YYNGEE. The CDR3 length is 16 residues. The CDR3 region is CASSVEGRDHAGELFF.

This chain links TRBV28 with TRBJ1-4; TCRdb's assignment of TRBD1 cannot be checked, as there is no DNA. In germline, CDR1 is MDHEN, CDR2 SYDVKM. The CDR3 consists of 16 residues. CDR3 sequence: CASSLDRGRDNEKLFF.

The chain is built from TRBV23-1 and TRBJ2-7; the TCRdb D gene call, TRBD2, has no DNA to confirm it. TRBV23-1 is marked as an open reading frame, function uncertain. CDR3 length: 16 amino acids. The CDR3 loop reads CASTPSQEWEGYEQYF.

The chain combines TRBV2 with TRBJ1-2; TCRdb returns TRBD1, unconfirmable since there is no DNA. The length of the CDR3 is 14 residues. Germline CDR1 and CDR2: SNHLY and FYNNEI. The CDR3 loop is CASSEQLWDKGVTF. Based on the CDR3 plus reference TRBV2 and TRBJ1-2, the full variable domain is EPEVTQTPSHQVTQMGQEVILRCVPISNHLYFYWYRQILGQKVEFLVSFYNNEISEKSEIFDDQFSVERPDGSNFTLKIRSTKLEDSAMYFCASSEQLWDKGVTFGSGTRLTVV.

This rearrangement joins TRBV7-3 to TRBJ2-3; TCRdb designates TRBD2, a call that cannot be tested without DNA. Germline CDR1 is SGHTA and CDR2 is FQGTGA. This CDR3 contains 14 residues. CDR3 protein: CASSKLAGADTQYF.

The V call is TRBV27, the J call TRBJ2-3. Germline V gene sequence: CDR1 MNHEY, CDR2 SMNVEV (reference sequence). This CDR3 region has 13 residues. The CDR3 is CASSFGVTDTQYF.

This sequence joins TRBV4-3 and TRBJ1-1. Germline V lookup: CDR1 LGHNA, CDR2 YSLEER. The CDR3 is 17 amino acids. The CDR3 sequence is CASSQDRPTGSNTEAFF.

Here the CDR3 reads CASSFGGRPYNEQFF. The chain employs TRBV5-1 and TRBJ2-1. CDR1 is SGHRS, CDR2 YFSETQ, per germline. This CDR3 region has 15 residues.

The J gene is TRBJ2-3, the V gene TRBV7-2; TCRdb's D gene call, TRBD2, goes unchecked for lack of DNA. The CDR3 contains 18 residues. Germline-derived CDR1 and CDR2 are SGHTA and FQGNSA. CDR3 region: CASSSRLAGAPGADTQYF. Complete variable domain (other parts from reference TRBV7-2 and TRBJ2-3): GAGVSQSPSNKVTEKGKDVELRCDPISGHTALYWYRQSLGQGLEFLIYFQGNSAPDKSGLPSDRFSAERTGGSVSTLTIQRTQQEDSAVYLCASSSRLAGAPGADTQYFGPGTRLTVL.

The chain has TRBV7-8 and TRBJ2-7; no DNA is available, so the TRBD2 call from TCRdb remains unchecked. The CDR3 sequence is 15 residues long. In germline, CDR1 is SGHVS, CDR2 FQNEAQ. The CDR3 sequence: CASSPGTSGDYEQYF.

J is TRBJ2-2 and V is TRBV7-2; TCRdb proposes TRBD2, but this gene call is untestable without DNA. Germline V lookup: CDR1 SGHTA, CDR2 FQGNSA. CDR3 length equals 14 residues. CDR3 region: CASSPRLAPGELFF. Full variable domain (remainder filled in from reference TRBV7-2 and TRBJ2-2): GAGVSQSPSNKVTEKGKDVELRCDPISGHTALYWYRQSLGQGLEFLIYFQGNSAPDKSGLPSDRFSAERTGGSVSTLTIQRTQQEDSAVYLCASSPRLAPGELFFGEGSRLTVL.

The genes are TRBV12-3 or TRBV12-4 and TRBJ1-5. The CDR3 consists of 13 residues. CDR3: CASSLSGPQPQHF.

This sequence joins TRBV5-1 and TRBJ2-7. The germline gives CDR1 SGHRS, CDR2 YFSETQ. This CDR3 is 14 amino acids long. The CDR3 sequence: CASSFQGGTYEQYF. Combining the CDR3 with reference TRBV5-1 and TRBJ2-7 gives the whole variable domain KAGVTQTPRYLIKTRGQQVTLSCSPISGHRSVSWYQQTPGQGLQFLFEYFSETQRNKGNFPGRFSGRQFSNSRSEMNVSTLELGDSALYLCASSFQGGTYEQYFGPGTRLTVT.

The chain carries TRBV28 and TRBJ2-7; absent DNA, TCRdb's TRBD2 call cannot be checked. Germline CDR1 MDHEN, CDR2 SYDVKM. CDR3 size: 15 residues. CDR3 in amino acids: CASSPDRPSSYEQYF. Variable domain in full (rest from reference TRBV28 and TRBJ2-7): DVKVTQSSRYLVKRTGEKVFLECVQDMDHENMFWYRQDPGLGLRLIYFSYDVKMKEKGDIPEGYSVSREKKERFSLILESASTNQTSMYLCASSPDRPSSYEQYFGPGTRLTVT.

The CDR3 loop is CSVEVWHSEDTGELFF. The chain carries TRBV29-1 and TRBJ2-2. Germline V gene sequence: CDR1 SQVTM, CDR2 ANQGSEA. The CDR3 sequence is 16 residues long.

The V and J genes are TRBV4-1 and TRBJ2-7. This CDR3 comprises 13 residues. Germline lookup yields CDR1 MGHRA and CDR2 YSYEKL. CDR3 residues: CASSHYLSYEQYF.

V gene TRBV19 combines with J gene TRBJ1-5. This CDR3 has 13 residues. Germline CDR1 and CDR2: LNHDA and SQIVND (reference sequence). Here the CDR3 reads CASSGMSNQPQHF.

The chain links TRBV6-5 to TRBJ2-1; TCRdb gives TRBD1 as the D gene, but with no DNA this cannot be confirmed. The CDR3 runs 17 residues. Germline assignment: CDR1 MNHEY and CDR2 SVGAGI. The CDR3 reads CASSYSKLGQRSPEQFF.

This chain connects TRBV4-3 to TRBJ2-2. Germline V gene sequence: CDR1 LGHNA, CDR2 YSLEER. The CDR3 totals 17 residues. The CDR3 here is CASSQVLGRRNTGELFF.

V and J are TRBV7-8 and TRBJ2-1. This CDR3 has 15 amino acids. Germline V lookup: CDR1 SGHVS, CDR2 FQNEAQ. The CDR3 sequence: CASSLVAYSYNEEFF.